This TCR beta chain is drawn from a study of blood T cell repertoires in COVID-19. In the study overall: Acute and convalescent COVID-19 samples came from the United States, Italy and Spain. PBMCs, B-cell-depleted T cells, or T cells provided the cDNA or gDNA that made up the material.

The CDR3 totals 14 residues. Trimming removed 6 bases at V and 2 bases at J, with 13 bases between. CDR1 and CDR2 from the germline V gene are SNHLY and FYNNEI. This clone was detected only a few times. Original analysis: Estimation of nucleated cell counts relied on the amplification of reference gene primers. Assay used: immunoSEQ multiplex PCR; TCRdb lists only in-frame clones, some missing. That table is the source of V, J and clone size, and D and trimming were worked out from the DNA. The sample records tens of thousands of clones, 60% to 80% being singletons. V usage is TRBV2 and J usage is TRBJ1-2; D gene ambiguous. Sequenced sample: peripheral blood. The origin of this receptor is a woman aged 60 to 75 with acute or convalescent COVID-19. CDR3 sequence reads: CASSGTEINYGYTF. For the CDR3, the DNA is TGTGCCAGCAGCGGAACAGAGATAAACTATGGCTACACCTTC.